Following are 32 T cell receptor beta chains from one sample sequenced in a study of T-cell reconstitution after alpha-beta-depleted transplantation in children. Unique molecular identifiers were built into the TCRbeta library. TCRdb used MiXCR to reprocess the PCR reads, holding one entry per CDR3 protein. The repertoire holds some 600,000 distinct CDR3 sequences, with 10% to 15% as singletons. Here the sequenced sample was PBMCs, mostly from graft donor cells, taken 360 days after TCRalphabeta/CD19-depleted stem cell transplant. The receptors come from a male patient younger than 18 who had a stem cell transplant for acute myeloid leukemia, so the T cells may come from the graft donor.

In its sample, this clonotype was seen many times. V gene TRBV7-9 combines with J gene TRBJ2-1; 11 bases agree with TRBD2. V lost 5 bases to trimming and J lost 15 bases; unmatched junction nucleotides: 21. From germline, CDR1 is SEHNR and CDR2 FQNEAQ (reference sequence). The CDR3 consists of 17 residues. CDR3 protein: CASSRDLAGGPPSWRFF. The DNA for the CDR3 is TGTGCCAGCAGCAGAGATTTAGCGGGAGGGCCCCCATCGTGGAGGTTCTTC.

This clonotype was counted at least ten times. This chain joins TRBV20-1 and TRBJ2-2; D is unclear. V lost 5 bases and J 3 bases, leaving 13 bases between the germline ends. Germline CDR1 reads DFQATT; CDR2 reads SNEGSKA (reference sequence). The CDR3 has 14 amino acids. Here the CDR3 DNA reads TGCAGTGCTGGCGAAGCTCTTCACACCGGGGAGCTGTTTTTT. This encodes CSAGEALHTGELFF.

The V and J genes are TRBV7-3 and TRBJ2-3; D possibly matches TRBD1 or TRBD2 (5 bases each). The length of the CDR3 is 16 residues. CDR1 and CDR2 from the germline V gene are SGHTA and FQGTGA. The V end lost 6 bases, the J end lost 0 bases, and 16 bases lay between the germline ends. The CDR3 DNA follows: TGTGCCAGCAGGCCCGTGGGGCGGACTAGCACAGATACGCAGTATTTT. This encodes CASRPVGRTSTDTQYF.

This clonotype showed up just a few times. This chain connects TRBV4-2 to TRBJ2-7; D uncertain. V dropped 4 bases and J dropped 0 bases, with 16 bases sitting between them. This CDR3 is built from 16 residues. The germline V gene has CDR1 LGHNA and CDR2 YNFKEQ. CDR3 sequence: CASSRPGGWSSYEQYF. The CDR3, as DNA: TGTGCCAGCAGCCGACCCGGTGGCTGGAGCTCCTACGAGCAGTACTTC.

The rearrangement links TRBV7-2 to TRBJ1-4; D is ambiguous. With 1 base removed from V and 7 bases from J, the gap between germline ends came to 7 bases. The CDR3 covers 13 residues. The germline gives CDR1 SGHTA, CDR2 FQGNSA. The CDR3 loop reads CASSLGGPEKLFF. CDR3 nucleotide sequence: TGTGCCAGCAGCTTAGGAGGACCTGAAAAACTGTTTTTT.

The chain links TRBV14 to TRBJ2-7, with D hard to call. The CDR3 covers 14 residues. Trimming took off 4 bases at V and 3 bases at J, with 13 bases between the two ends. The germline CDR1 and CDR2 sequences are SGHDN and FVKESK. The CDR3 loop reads CASSPYVGRYEQYF. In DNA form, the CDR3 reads TGTGCCAGCAGCCCGTATGTCGGGCGCTACGAGCAGTACTTC.

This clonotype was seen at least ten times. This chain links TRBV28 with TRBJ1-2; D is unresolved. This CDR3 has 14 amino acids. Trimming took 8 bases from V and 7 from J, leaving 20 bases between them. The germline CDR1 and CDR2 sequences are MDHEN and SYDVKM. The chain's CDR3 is CASFGNPLTSGYTF. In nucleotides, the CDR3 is TGTGCCAGCTTCGGGAATCCTCTAACTAGTGGCTACACCTTC.

CDR3: CASSENPGLNSDTQYF. CDR3 nucleotides: TGTGCCAGCAGTGAAAACCCGGGACTAAATTCAGATACGCAGTATTTT. The chain recombines TRBV2 with TRBJ2-3, with TRBD2 matching 7 bases. Trimming at V came to 2 bases and at J to 4 bases, leaving 9 bases not matched to a gene. The CDR3 loop spans 16 amino acids. Germline-derived CDR1 and CDR2 are SNHLY and FYNNEI. Variable domain in full (rest from reference TRBV2 and TRBJ2-3): EPEVTQTPSHQVTQMGQEVILRCVPISNHLYFYWYRQILGQKVEFLVSFYNNEISEKSEIFDDQFSVERPDGSNFTLKIRSTKLEDSAMYFCASSENPGLNSDTQYFGPGTRLTVL.

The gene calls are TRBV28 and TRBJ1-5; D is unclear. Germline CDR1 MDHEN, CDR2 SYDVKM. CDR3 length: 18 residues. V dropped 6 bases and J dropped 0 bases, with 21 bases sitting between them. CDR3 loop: CASSPGLLLPYSNQPQHF. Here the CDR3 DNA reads TGTGCCAGCAGCCCCGGACTCCTCTTACCATATAGCAATCAGCCCCAGCATTTT.

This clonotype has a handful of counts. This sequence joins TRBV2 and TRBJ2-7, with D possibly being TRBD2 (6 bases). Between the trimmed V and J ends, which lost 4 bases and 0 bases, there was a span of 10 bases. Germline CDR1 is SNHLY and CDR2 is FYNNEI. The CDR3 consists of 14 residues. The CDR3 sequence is CASSGGLLSYEQYF. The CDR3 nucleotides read TGTGCCAGCAGTGGGGGACTCCTCTCCTACGAGCAGTACTTC. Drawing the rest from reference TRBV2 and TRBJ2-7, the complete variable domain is EPEVTQTPSHQVTQMGQEVILRCVPISNHLYFYWYRQILGQKVEFLVSFYNNEISEKSEIFDDQFSVERPDGSNFTLKIRSTKLEDSAMYFCASSGGLLSYEQYFGPGTRLTVT.

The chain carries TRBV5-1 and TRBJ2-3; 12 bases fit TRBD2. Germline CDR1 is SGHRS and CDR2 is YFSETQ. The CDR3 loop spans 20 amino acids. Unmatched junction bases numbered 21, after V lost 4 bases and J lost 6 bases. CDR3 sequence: CASSLDRSWTSGAPRDTQYF. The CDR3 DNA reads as TGCGCCAGCAGCCTCGACAGGAGTTGGACTAGCGGGGCCCCCCGGGATACGCAGTATTTT.

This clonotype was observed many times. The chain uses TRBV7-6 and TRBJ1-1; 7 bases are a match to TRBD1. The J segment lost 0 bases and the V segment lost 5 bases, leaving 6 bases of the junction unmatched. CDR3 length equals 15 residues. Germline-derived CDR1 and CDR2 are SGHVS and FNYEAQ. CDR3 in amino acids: CASSPWDSMNTEAFF. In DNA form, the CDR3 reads TGTGCCAGCAGCCCTTGGGACAGCATGAACACTGAAGCTTTCTTT.

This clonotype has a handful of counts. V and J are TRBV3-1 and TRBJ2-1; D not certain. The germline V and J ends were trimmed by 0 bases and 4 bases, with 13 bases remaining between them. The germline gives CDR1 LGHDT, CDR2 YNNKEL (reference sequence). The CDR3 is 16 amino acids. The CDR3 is CASSQELEILYNEQFF. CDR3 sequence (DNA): TGTGCCAGCAGCCAAGAGCTCGAGATATTGTACAATGAGCAGTTCTTC.

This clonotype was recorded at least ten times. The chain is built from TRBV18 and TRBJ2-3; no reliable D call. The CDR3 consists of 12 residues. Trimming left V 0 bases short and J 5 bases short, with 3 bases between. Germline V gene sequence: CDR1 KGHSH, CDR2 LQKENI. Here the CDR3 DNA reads TGTGCCAGCTCACCACCCATAGATACGCAGTATTTT. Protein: CASSPPIDTQYF.

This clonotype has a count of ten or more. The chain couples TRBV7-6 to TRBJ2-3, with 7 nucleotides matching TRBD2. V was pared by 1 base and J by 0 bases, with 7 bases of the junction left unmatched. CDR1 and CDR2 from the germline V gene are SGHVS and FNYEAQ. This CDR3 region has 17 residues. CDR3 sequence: CASSLGSGTASTDTQYF. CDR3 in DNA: TGTGCCAGCAGCTTAGGGAGCGGGACTGCTAGCACAGATACGCAGTATTTT.

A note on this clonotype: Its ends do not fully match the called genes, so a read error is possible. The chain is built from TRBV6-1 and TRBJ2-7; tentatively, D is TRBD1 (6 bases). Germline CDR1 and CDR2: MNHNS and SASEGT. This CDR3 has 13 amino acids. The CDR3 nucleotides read TGTGCCAGCAGACGCCGGGACACTTCCTCGGGGACCTTC. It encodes CASRRRDTSSGTF.

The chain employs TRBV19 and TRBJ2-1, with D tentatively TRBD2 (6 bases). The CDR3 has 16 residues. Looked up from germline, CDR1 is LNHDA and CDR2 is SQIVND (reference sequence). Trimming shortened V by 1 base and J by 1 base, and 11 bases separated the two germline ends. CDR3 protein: CASSIGTMGSYNEQFF. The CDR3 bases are TGTGCCAGTAGTATAGGGACTATGGGGTCCTACAATGAGCAGTTCTTC.

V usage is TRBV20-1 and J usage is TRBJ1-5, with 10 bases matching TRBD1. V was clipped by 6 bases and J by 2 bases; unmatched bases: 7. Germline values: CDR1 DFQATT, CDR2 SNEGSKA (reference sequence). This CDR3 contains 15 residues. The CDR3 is CSAGGQGMGNQPQHF. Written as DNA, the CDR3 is TGCAGTGCAGGGGGACAGGGGATGGGCAATCAGCCCCAGCATTTT.

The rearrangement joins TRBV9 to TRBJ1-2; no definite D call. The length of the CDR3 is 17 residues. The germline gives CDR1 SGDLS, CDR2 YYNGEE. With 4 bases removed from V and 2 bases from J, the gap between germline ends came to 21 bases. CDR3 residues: CASSTDPMVGSNYGYTF. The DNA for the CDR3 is TGTGCCAGCAGCACAGACCCCATGGTAGGATCGAACTATGGCTACACCTTC.

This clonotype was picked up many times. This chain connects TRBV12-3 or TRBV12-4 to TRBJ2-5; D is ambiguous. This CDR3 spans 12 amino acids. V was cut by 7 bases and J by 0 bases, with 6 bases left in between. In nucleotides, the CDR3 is TGTGCCAGCACCGACTACCAAGAGACCCAGTACTTC. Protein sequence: CASTDYQETQYF.

The CDR3 is CASSQTLAGGYNEQFF. The CDR3 coding sequence is TGTGCCAGCAGCCAGACACTAGCGGGAGGATACAATGAGCAGTTCTTC. The chain recombines TRBV3-1 with TRBJ2-1; 12 bases line up with TRBD2. Germline V gene sequence: CDR1 LGHDT, CDR2 YNNKEL (reference sequence). The CDR3 covers 16 residues. Trimming took 3 bases from V and 4 from J; bases not matched to a gene: 4.

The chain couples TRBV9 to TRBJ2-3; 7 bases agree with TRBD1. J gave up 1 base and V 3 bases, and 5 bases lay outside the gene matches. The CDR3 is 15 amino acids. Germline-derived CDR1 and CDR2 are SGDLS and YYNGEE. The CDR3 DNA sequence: TGTGCCAGCAGCGCCTCCGGGACAGGCACAGATACGCAGTATTTT. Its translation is CASSASGTGTDTQYF.

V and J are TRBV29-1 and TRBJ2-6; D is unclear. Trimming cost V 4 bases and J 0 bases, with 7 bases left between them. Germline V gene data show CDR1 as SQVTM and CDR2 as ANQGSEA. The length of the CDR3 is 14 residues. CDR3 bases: TGCAGCGTTGGTGCGGCCTCTGGGGCCAACGTCCTGACTTTC. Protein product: CSVGAASGANVLTF.

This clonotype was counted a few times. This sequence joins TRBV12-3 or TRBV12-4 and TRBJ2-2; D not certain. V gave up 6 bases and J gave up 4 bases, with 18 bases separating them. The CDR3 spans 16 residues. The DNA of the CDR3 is TGTGCCAGCAGCCCGTCCCTCGGTAGCTTCACCGGGGAGCTGTTTTTT. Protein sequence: CASSPSLGSFTGELFF.

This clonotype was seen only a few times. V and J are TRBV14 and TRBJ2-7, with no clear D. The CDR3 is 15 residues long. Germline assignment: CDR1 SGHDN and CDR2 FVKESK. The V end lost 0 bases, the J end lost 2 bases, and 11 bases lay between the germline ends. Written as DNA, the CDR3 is TGTGCCAGCAGCCAAGAATTGGCCCCCACCTACGAGCAGTACTTC. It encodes CASSQELAPTYEQYF.

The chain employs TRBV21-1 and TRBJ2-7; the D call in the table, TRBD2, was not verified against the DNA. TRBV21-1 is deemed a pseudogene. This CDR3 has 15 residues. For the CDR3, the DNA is TGTGCCAGCAGCAAAGGCCTAGCGGAGCACTACGAGCAGTACTTC. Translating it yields CASSKGLAEHYEQYF.

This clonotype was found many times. The CDR3 DNA follows: TGCAGCGTAGCGGTGGGACAGGGTATCAATCAGCCCCAGCATTTT. Protein sequence: CSVAVGQGINQPQHF. This chain links TRBV29-1 with TRBJ1-5, with TRBD1 identical over 9 bases. This CDR3 spans 15 amino acids. V lost 6 bases to trimming and J lost 3 bases; unmatched junction nucleotides: 9. CDR1 is SQVTM and CDR2 is ANQGSEA in the germline V gene.

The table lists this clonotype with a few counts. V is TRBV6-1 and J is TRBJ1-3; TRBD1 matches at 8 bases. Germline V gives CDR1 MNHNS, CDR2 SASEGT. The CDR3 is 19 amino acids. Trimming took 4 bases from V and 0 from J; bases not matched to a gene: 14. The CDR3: CASSADRGVYWPSGNTIYF. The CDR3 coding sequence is TGTGCCAGCAGTGCCGACAGGGGTGTTTATTGGCCCTCTGGAAACACCATATATTTT.

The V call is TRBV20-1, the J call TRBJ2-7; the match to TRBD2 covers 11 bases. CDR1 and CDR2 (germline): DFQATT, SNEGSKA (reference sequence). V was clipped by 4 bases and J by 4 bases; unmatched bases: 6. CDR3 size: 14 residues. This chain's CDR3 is CSATLAGGLYEQYF. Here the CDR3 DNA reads TGCAGTGCTACTCTAGCGGGAGGACTGTACGAGCAGTACTTC.

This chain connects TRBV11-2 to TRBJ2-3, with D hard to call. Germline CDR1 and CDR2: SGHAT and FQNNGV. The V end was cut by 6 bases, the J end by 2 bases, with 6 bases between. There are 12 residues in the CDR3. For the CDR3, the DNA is TGTGCCAGCAGATTTATCACAGATACGCAGTATTTT. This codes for CASRFITDTQYF.

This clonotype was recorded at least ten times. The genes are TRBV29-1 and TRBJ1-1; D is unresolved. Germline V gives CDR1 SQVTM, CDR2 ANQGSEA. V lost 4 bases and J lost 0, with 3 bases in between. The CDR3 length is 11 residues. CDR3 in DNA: TGCAGCGTTGGTGTGAACACTGAAGCTTTCTTT. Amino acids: CSVGVNTEAFF.

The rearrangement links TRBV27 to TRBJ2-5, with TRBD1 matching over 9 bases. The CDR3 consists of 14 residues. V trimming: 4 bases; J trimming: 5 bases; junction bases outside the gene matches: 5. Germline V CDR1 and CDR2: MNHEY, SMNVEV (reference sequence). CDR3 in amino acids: CASSSIGTGETQYF. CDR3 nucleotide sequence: TGTGCCAGCAGTTCGATCGGGACAGGGGAGACCCAGTACTTC.